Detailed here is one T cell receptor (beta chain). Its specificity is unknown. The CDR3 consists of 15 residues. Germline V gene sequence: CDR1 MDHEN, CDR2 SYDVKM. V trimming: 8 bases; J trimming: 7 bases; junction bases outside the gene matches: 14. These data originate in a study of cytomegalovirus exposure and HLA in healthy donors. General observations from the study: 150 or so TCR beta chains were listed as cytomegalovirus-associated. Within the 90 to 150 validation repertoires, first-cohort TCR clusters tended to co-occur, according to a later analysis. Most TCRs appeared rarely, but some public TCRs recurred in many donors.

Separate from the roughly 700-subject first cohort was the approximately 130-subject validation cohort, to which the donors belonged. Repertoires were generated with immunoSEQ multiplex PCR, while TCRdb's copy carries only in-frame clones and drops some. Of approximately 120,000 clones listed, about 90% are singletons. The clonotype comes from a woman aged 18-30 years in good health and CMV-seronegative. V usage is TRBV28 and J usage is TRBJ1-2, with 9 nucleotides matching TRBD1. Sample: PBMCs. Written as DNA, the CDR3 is TGTGCCAGCTCCCGGGACAGGGTTCGAGGTCGTGGCTACACCTTC. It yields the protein CASSRDRVRGRGYTF.